These T cell receptor beta chains were read from a single sample in a study of CD8 T cells in ankylosing spondylitis. From the 5' RACE reads, TCRdb called clonotypes with MiXCR, one entry per CDR3 protein. The profile shows 200,000 to 250,000 distinct CDR3 sequences, 8% to 11% of them singletons. Sequenced input: blood, either unsorted or a sorted T cell fraction (not recorded which). The receptors derive from a male donor with ankylosing spondylitis or in good health (not recorded which). Each CDR3 is given with its conserved first and last residue. A D gene is named only where the DNA matches it firmly. Size is omitted from some rows. Given values are once, few, many or a class for expanded clones.

abundance: many; v_gene: TRBV18; d_gene: .; j_gene: TRBJ2-1; CDR3nt: TGTGCCAGCTCACCAGCTAGGTTCGATGAGCAGTTCTTC; CDR3aa: CASSPARFDEQFF
abundance: many; v_gene: TRBV6-5; d_gene: TRBD2; j_gene: TRBJ2-1; CDR3nt: TGTGCCATCGGGACTAGCTACGATGAGCAGTTCTTC; CDR3aa: CAIGTSYDEQFF
abundance: many; v_gene: TRBV5-1; d_gene: .; j_gene: TRBJ1-1; CDR3nt: TGCGCCAGCAGCTTGGGCCCATCTTTGACGGACACTGAAGCTTTCTTT; CDR3aa: CASSLGPSLTDTEAFF
abundance: few; v_gene: TRBV7-8; d_gene: TRBD1; j_gene: TRBJ2-2; CDR3nt: TGTGCCAGCAGCCCGGACAGGGAATCCGGGGAGCTGTTTTTT; CDR3aa: CASSPDRESGELFF
abundance: few; v_gene: TRBV5-1; d_gene: .; j_gene: TRBJ2-7; CDR3nt: TGCGCCAGCAGCTTTCTAGGACTCGACTACGAGCAGTACTTC; CDR3aa: CASSFLGLDYEQYF
abundance: many; v_gene: TRBV28; d_gene: TRBD1; j_gene: TRBJ2-7; CDR3nt: TGTGCCAGCAGTCAACTCGTCGTTCGGGACAGGGGGTCACCCTACGAGCAGTACTTC; CDR3aa: CASSQLVVRDRGSPYEQYF
abundance: many; v_gene: TRBV7-9; d_gene: .; j_gene: TRBJ2-7; CDR3nt: TGTGCCAGCGGCAGGATCTACGAGCAGTACTTC; CDR3aa: CASGRIYEQYF
abundance: few; v_gene: TRBV28; d_gene: .; j_gene: TRBJ1-4; CDR3nt: TGTGCCAGCAGTTTAGTCCCCAGAGTGGGCAGCCCTGCAACTAATGAAAAACTGTTTTTT; CDR3aa: CASSLVPRVGSPATNEKLFF
abundance: many; v_gene: TRBV24-1; d_gene: .; j_gene: TRBJ2-1; CDR3nt: TGTGCCACCAGTGATCCGGCAGTACTCTACAATGAGCAGTTCTTC; CDR3aa: CATSDPAVLYNEQFF
abundance: many; v_gene: TRBV10-3; d_gene: TRBD2; j_gene: TRBJ2-2; CDR3nt: TGTGCCATCAAGACTAGCGGGGAGAACACCGGGGAGCTGTTTTTT; CDR3aa: CAIKTSGENTGELFF
abundance: many; v_gene: TRBV6-5; d_gene: TRBD1; j_gene: TRBJ2-5; CDR3nt: TGTGCCAGCAGTTACCCGGGACAGGAAGAGACCCAGTACTTC; CDR3aa: CASSYPGQEETQYF
abundance: many; v_gene: TRBV5-5; d_gene: .; j_gene: TRBJ1-4; CDR3nt: TGTGCCAGCAGCTTACTGGCGGCAACTAATGAAAAACTGTTTTTT; CDR3aa: CASSLLAATNEKLFF
abundance: .; v_gene: TRBV29-1; d_gene: .; j_gene: TRBJ1-5; CDR3nt: TGCAGCGTTGCGGGCAGCGACATTCAGCCCCAGCATTTT; CDR3aa: CSVAGSDIQPQHF
abundance: many; v_gene: TRBV15; d_gene: TRBD1; j_gene: TRBJ2-7; CDR3nt: TGTGCCACCAGCGGCTGGACAGGGGCCTACGAGCAGTACTTC; CDR3aa: CATSGWTGAYEQYF
abundance: many; v_gene: TRBV7-2; d_gene: .; j_gene: TRBJ2-7; CDR3nt: TGTGCCAGCAGCTTATTAGGGGCCTACGAGCAGTACTTC; CDR3aa: CASSLLGAYEQYF
abundance: .; v_gene: TRBV3-1; d_gene: .; j_gene: TRBJ2-3; CDR3nt: TGTGCCAGCAGCTACCGAACGAGGGATTACACAGATACGCAGTATTTT; CDR3aa: CASSYRTRDYTDTQYF
abundance: many; v_gene: TRBV5-1; d_gene: TRBD1; j_gene: TRBJ2-6; CDR3nt: TGCGCCAGCAGCTTCGACAGGGACCCCTCTGGGGCCAACGTCCTGACTTTC; CDR3aa: CASSFDRDPSGANVLTF
abundance: many; v_gene: TRBV7-3; d_gene: TRBD2; j_gene: TRBJ2-1; CDR3nt: TGTGCCAGCAGCTTACGGGCCCTGGGACTAGCCGTCTTC; CDR3aa: CASSLRALGLAVF
abundance: many; v_gene: TRBV20-1; d_gene: .; j_gene: TRBJ2-5; CDR3nt: TGCAGTGCTAGAGACCCAAGGACGGATAAAGAGACCCAGTACTTC; CDR3aa: CSARDPRTDKETQYF
abundance: many; v_gene: TRBV20-1; d_gene: .; j_gene: TRBJ1-4; CDR3nt: TGCAGTGCCAGCGACGGCCGGTCTGGAAAACTGTTTTTT; CDR3aa: CSASDGRSGKLFF
abundance: many; v_gene: TRBV7-8; d_gene: TRBD1; j_gene: TRBJ1-4; CDR3nt: TGTGCCAGCAGCTCTAGGACAGGGGCGACAACTAATGAAAAACTGTTTTTT; CDR3aa: CASSSRTGATTNEKLFF
abundance: few; v_gene: TRBV9; d_gene: TRBD2; j_gene: TRBJ2-7; CDR3nt: TGTGCCAGCAGCGTAGATAGCGGGGGGGAGCTGGGGCAGTACTTC; CDR3aa: CASSVDSGGELGQYF
abundance: many; v_gene: TRBV7-3; d_gene: .; j_gene: TRBJ2-1; CDR3nt: TGTGCCAGCAGCCCGTCCGGGAGCTCCTACAATGAGCAGTTCTTC; CDR3aa: CASSPSGSSYNEQFF
abundance: many; v_gene: TRBV5-1; d_gene: .; j_gene: TRBJ2-2; CDR3nt: TGCGCCAGCAGCTTGGCCAAGGCCACCTTCATAGAAAACACCGGGGAGCTGTTTTTT; CDR3aa: CASSLAKATFIENTGELFF
abundance: many; v_gene: TRBV7-9; d_gene: TRBD1; j_gene: TRBJ2-2; CDR3nt: TGTGCCAGCAGTCCGTTAAGTGAGGGGGCAAGTTCCGGGGAGCTGTTTTTT; CDR3aa: CASSPLSEGASSGELFF
abundance: many; v_gene: TRBV6-2/TRBV6-3; d_gene: TRBD1; j_gene: TRBJ1-1; CDR3nt: TGTGCCAGCAGTTTCCCCGGGACAGTGATTTTGAACACTGAAGCTTTCTTT; CDR3aa: CASSFPGTVILNTEAFF